One and the same sample provided the 26 T cell receptor beta chains below, sequenced in a study of CD8+CD57+ T cells in acquired aplastic anemia. The template for TCR beta VDJ and CDR3 sequence profiling was genomic DNA. TCRdb re-called the reads with MiXCR, one entry per CDR3 protein. The sample comprises approximately 58,000 distinct CDR3 sequences, roughly 60% of which are singletons, and under 20% rests with the top ten. In patients chosen for sequencing, flow cytometry had shown CD8+CD57+ cell expansion. The sample consisted of sorted CD4+, CD8+, or CD8+CD57+ T cells (not recorded which) from PBMCs. The receptor set was obtained from a human donor with aplastic anemia.

This clonotype was recorded once. The chain employs TRBV25-1 and TRBJ1-6; the match to TRBD1 covers 7 bases. The CDR3 covers 14 residues. Germline CDR1 MGHDK, CDR2 SYGVNS. V was pared by 7 bases and J by 8 bases, with 8 bases of the junction left unmatched. Here the CDR3 reads CASTRGQRDSPLHF. The DNA for the CDR3 is TGTGCCAGCACCAGGGGACAGAGGGATTCACCCCTCCACTTT.

The V and J genes are TRBV7-6 and TRBJ2-7, with D possibly being TRBD2 (7 bases). The CDR3 loop spans 13 amino acids. Germline V CDR1 and CDR2: SGHVS, FNYEAQ. V gave up 5 bases and J gave up 3 bases, with 11 bases separating them. DNA of the CDR3: TGTGCCAGCAGCCGAGGGGGGGACTACGAGCAGTACTTC. Translating gives CASSRGGDYEQYF.

This clonotype turned up a few times. The chain uses TRBV2 and TRBJ2-7; TRBD1 is a possible D gene (6 bases). Trimming pared 5 bases from V and 3 bases from J, leaving 11 bases between. This CDR3 spans 13 amino acids. CDR1 and CDR2 (germline): SNHLY, FYNNEI. The CDR3: CASSYRRGYEQYF. The CDR3 DNA is TGTGCCAGCAGTTACCGCAGGGGCTACGAGCAGTACTTC.

This clonotype is medium-sized within its sample. The V call is TRBV7-9, the J call TRBJ2-7; D could derive from TRBD1 or TRBD2 (5 bases each). Trimming pared 1 base from V and 3 bases from J, leaving 7 bases between. This CDR3 is built from 13 residues. Germline V gives CDR1 SEHNR, CDR2 FQNEAQ (reference sequence). The CDR3: CASSLGGDYEQYV. The CDR3 nucleotides read TGTGCCAGCAGCTTAGGAGGGGACTACGAGCAGTACGTC.

This clonotype turned up a few times. The chain carries TRBV29-1 and TRBJ2-7; D is perhaps TRBD2 (6 bases). Looked up from germline, CDR1 is SQVTM and CDR2 is ANQGSEA. CDR3 length: 15 residues. V dropped 7 bases and J dropped 6 bases, with 25 bases sitting between them. The CDR3 loop is CSARPGLQGTSEQYF. CDR3 DNA sequence: TGCAGCGCTCGACCGGGACTCCAAGGAACATCCGAGCAGTACTTC.

CDR3 residues: CASSIFGGGDYEQYF. The CDR3 DNA follows: TGTGCCAGTAGTATCTTTGGGGGAGGGGACTACGAGCAGTACTTC. The V gene is TRBV19, the J gene TRBJ2-7, with 7 bases matching TRBD2. Trimming cost V 3 bases and J 3 bases; bases outside gene matches: 8. Germline V lookup: CDR1 LNHDA, CDR2 SQIVND (reference sequence). This CDR3 region has 15 residues.

The chain joins TRBV7-2 to TRBJ1-6; D remains unclear. Germline CDR1 SGHTA, CDR2 FQGNSA. V was pared by 1 base and J by 10 bases, with 14 bases between. This CDR3 contains 15 residues. This chain's CDR3 is CASSLVAAAGSPLHF. Here the CDR3 DNA reads TGTGCCAGCAGCTTAGTAGCAGCCGCGGGCTCACCCCTCCACTTT.

This clonotype was counted many times. The chain links TRBV12-5 to TRBJ2-3; unclear D gene. The CDR3 spans 14 residues. V lost 6 bases and J 2 bases, leaving 12 bases between the germline ends. Germline-derived CDR1 and CDR2 are LGHNT and FRNRAP. The CDR3 DNA reads TGTGCTAGTGGGATCCCCGTCTACACAGATACGCAGTATTTT. This gives the protein CASGIPVYTDTQYF.

This rearrangement joins TRBV15 to TRBJ2-7; the D gene is possibly TRBD2 (6 bases). This CDR3 spans 14 amino acids. The germline V and J ends were trimmed by 3 bases and 0 bases, with 9 bases remaining between them. Germline values: CDR1 LNHNV, CDR2 YYDKDF (reference sequence). CDR3 bases: TGTGCCACCAGCAGGCGGGACTCCTCCTACGAGCAGTACTTC. It yields the protein CATSRRDSSYEQYF. Filled out from reference TRBV15 and TRBJ2-7, the complete variable domain reads DAMVIQNPRYQVTQFGKPVTLSCSQTLNHNVMYWYQQKSSQAPKLLFHYYDKDFNNEADTPDNFQSRRPNTSFCFLDIRSPGLGDTAMYLCATSRRDSSYEQYFGPGTRLTVT.

The chain is built from TRBV19 and TRBJ1-6; D might be TRBD1 (6 bases). CDR1 LNHDA and CDR2 SQIVND come from the germline V gene (reference sequence). Between the trimmed V and J ends, which lost 4 bases and 6 bases, there was a span of 10 bases. The CDR3 spans 14 residues. CDR3 residues: CASSNQGINSPLHF. CDR3 DNA: TGTGCCAGTAGTAACCAGGGGATTAATTCACCCCTCCACTTT.

This clonotype has more than one count but fewer than ten. The junction departs from germline at one end; a sequencing error may be responsible. The chain carries TRBV27 and TRBJ1-5; a possible D gene is TRBD1 (5 bases). The CDR3 runs to 16 residues. CDR1 and CDR2 from the germline V gene are MNHEY and SMNVEV (reference sequence). Here the CDR3 DNA reads TGTGCCAGCGGTTTATCCTCGGGGGACCGCAATCAGCCCCAGCATTTT. Translating gives CASGLSSGDRNQPQHF.

The CDR3 sequence is CASSTGTATNSPLHF. CDR3 DNA: TGTGCCAGCAGTACCGGGACAGCTACCAATTCACCCCTCCACTTT. The rearrangement links TRBV6-1 to TRBJ1-6, with TRBD1 matching 7 bases. Germline CDR1 and CDR2: MNHNS and SASEGT. The CDR3 covers 15 residues. The V segment lost 5 bases and the J segment 7 bases; nucleotides outside the gene matches: 8.

This clonotype has a single count. The CDR3 does not close with the conserved phenylalanine or tryptophan, likely indicating a read error. The chain joins TRBV2 to TRBJ1-3, with no clear D. Deletions cut 6 bases from V and 3 bases from J, with 6 bases between. Germline-derived CDR1 and CDR2 are SNHLY and FYNNEI. The CDR3 is made up of 12 amino acids. The CDR3 protein is CASRSIGNTIYC. The CDR3 nucleotides are TGTGCCAGCAGAAGCATTGGAAACACCATATATTGT.

This rearrangement joins TRBV9 to TRBJ1-5; tentatively, D is TRBD1 (5 bases). The length of the CDR3 is 14 residues. With 0 bases removed from V and 2 bases from J, the gap between germline ends came to 6 bases. Germline V gene sequence: CDR1 SGDLS, CDR2 YYNGEE. The CDR3 DNA reads TGTGCCAGCAGCGTAGAAGGGGGCAATCAGCCCCAGCATTTT. This sequence encodes CASSVEGGNQPQHF.

The chain recombines TRBV7-8 with TRBJ2-1; D remains ambiguous. This CDR3 contains 11 residues. Trimming stripped 5 bases from V and 10 bases from J, with 9 bases between. Germline loops: CDR1 SGHVS, CDR2 FQNEAQ. CDR3 loop: CASSPHVEQFF. CDR3 DNA: TGTGCCAGCAGCCCACATGTCGAGCAGTTCTTC.

The V and J genes are TRBV27 and TRBJ2-7; 8 positions match TRBD1. Trimming took 3 bases from V and 0 from J; bases not matched to a gene: 4. The CDR3 totals 15 residues. Germline values: CDR1 MNHEY, CDR2 SMNVEV (reference sequence). The CDR3: CASSFLDRGSYEQYF. Written as DNA, the CDR3 is TGTGCCAGCAGTTTTTTAGACAGGGGCTCCTACGAGCAGTACTTC.

The gene calls are TRBV20-1 and TRBJ2-1; weak D call: TRBD2 (7 bases). CDR1 and CDR2 (germline): DFQATT, SNEGSKA (reference sequence). This CDR3 region has 15 residues. With 6 bases removed from V and 7 bases from J, the gap between germline ends came to 22 bases. The CDR3 DNA reads as TGCAGTGCCAGCGGCCAGGGCGGGGGCCTTAATGAGCAGTTCTTC. It is translated as CSASGQGGGLNEQFF.

This clonotype has just one count. The rearrangement links TRBV15 to TRBJ1-2, with no clear D. The CDR3 has 11 amino acids. V was shortened by 8 bases and J by 0 bases, with 4 bases between the two germline ends. Germline V lookup: CDR1 LNHNV, CDR2 YYDKDF (reference sequence). The CDR3 sequence: CATGANYGYTF. As DNA, the CDR3 is TGTGCCACCGGAGCTAACTATGGCTACACCTTC. The entire variable domain, with the rest obtained from reference TRBV15 and TRBJ1-2, is as follows: DAMVIQNPRYQVTQFGKPVTLSCSQTLNHNVMYWYQQKSSQAPKLLFHYYDKDFNNEADTPDNFQSRRPNTSFCFLDIRSPGLGDTAMYLCATGANYGYTFGSGTRLTVV.

The chain uses TRBV24-1 and TRBJ2-7; D possibly corresponds to TRBD2 (5 bases). The V gene lost 7 bases and the J gene lost 6 bases, with 15 bases spanning the gap. Looked up from germline, CDR1 is KGHDR and CDR2 is SFDVKD. This CDR3 is built from 13 residues. The CDR3 coding sequence is TGTGCCACCAGCGAACCGACTAAAACCGAGCAGTACTTC. The encoded protein is CATSEPTKTEQYF.

At least ten counts were recorded for this clonotype. This chain connects TRBV5-4 to TRBJ1-3; possible D gene TRBD1, 5 bases. Germline assignment: CDR1 SGHNT and CDR2 YYREEE (reference sequence). CDR3 length: 17 residues. V lost 0 bases to trimming and J lost 0 bases, with 13 bases between them. The CDR3 DNA reads TGTGCCAGCAGCTTGGAACTTGACAGTTCCTCTGGAAACACCATATATTTT. Protein sequence: CASSLELDSSSGNTIYF.

The genes are TRBV7-9 and TRBJ1-2; D ambiguous. The V end lost 5 bases, the J end lost 4 bases, and 5 bases lay between the germline ends. The CDR3 is made up of 11 amino acids. CDR1 is SEHNR, CDR2 FQNEAQ, per germline (reference sequence). In DNA form, the CDR3 reads TGTGCCAGCAGCCATTCCTATGGCTACACCTTC. This translates into CASSHSYGYTF.

About this clonotype itself: This is likely a read error, given that the CDR3 carries no conserved phenylalanine or tryptophan at its end. The J gene is TRBJ2-3, the V gene TRBV9, with 7 positions matching TRBD1. Per the germline V gene, CDR1 is SGDLS and CDR2 is YYNGEE. CDR3 length: 15 amino acids. This CDR3 is CACSASETGTDTQYL. The CDR3 DNA is TGTGCCTGCAGCGCCTCCGAGACAGGGACAGATACGCAGTATCTT.

This chain connects TRBV7-2 to TRBJ1-1, with TRBD1 identical over 8 bases. This CDR3 has 13 amino acids. Germline V CDR1 and CDR2: SGHTA, FQGNSA. With 5 bases clipped from V and 4 bases from J, the junction kept 3 bases outside the gene matches. The CDR3 DNA is TGTGCCAGCAGCGGACAGGGAAGCACTGAAGCTTTCTTT. Translating it yields CASSGQGSTEAFF.

The V gene is TRBV29-1, the J gene TRBJ2-1; D is undetermined. This CDR3 region has 12 residues. Germline V gene lookup returns CDR1 SQVTM and CDR2 ANQGSEA. V was trimmed by 0 bases and J by 8 bases, leaving 8 bases between them. The CDR3: CSVEEGKDEQFF. The CDR3, as DNA: TGCAGCGTTGAAGAAGGAAAGGATGAGCAGTTCTTC.

This clonotype was recorded many times. The gene calls are TRBV5-1 and TRBJ1-3, with D uncertain. This CDR3 comprises 11 residues. Germline V CDR1 and CDR2: SGHRS, YFSETQ. The V end was cut by 6 bases, the J end by 2 bases, with 3 bases between. CDR3 nucleotide sequence: TGCGCCAGCAAGGCTGGAAACACCATATATTTT. Amino acid sequence: CASKAGNTIYF.

This clonotype was seen at least ten times. The V gene is TRBV19, the J gene TRBJ2-3, with a possible D match to TRBD1 (5 bases). V was trimmed by 4 bases and J by 2 bases, leaving 10 bases between them. The length of the CDR3 is 14 residues. Germline assignment: CDR1 LNHDA and CDR2 SQIVND (reference sequence). In nucleotides, the CDR3 is TGTGCCAGTAGTACGAGACAGTTCACAGATACGCAGTATTTT. Residues: CASSTRQFTDTQYF.